The rows below give T cell receptor beta chains drawn from one sample of a study of PD-L1 blockade in urothelial cancer. This table comes from immunoSEQ multiplex PCR, and its TCRdb copy is limited to in-frame clones, with some not included. The table records about 73,000 clones, roughly nine tenths of them present only once. The material sequenced was PBMCs, taken around atezolizumab (anti-PD-L1) treatment. These receptors were collected from a man in his 60s with urothelial cancer. CDR3s leave out the opening cysteine and the closing phenylalanine or tryptophan. Fields, in order: J gene, V gene, CDR3 protein.

TRBJ1-5 | TRBV29-1 | SVAETLTGDSNQPQH
TRBJ1-2 | TRBV6-5 | ASSSGQAQHYGYT
TRBJ2-7 | TRBV27 | ASSTLPRLAGNYEQY
TRBJ1-2 | TRBV18 | ASSPGTGNTYGYT
TRBJ2-1 | TRBV9 | ASNRLGGYNEQF
TRBJ2-3 | TRBV7-3 | ASSSDSGGRINTQY
TRBJ2-6 | TRBV7-9 | ASSLVVSGANVLT
TRBJ2-1 | TRBV5-6 | ASSPLGAEATHEQF
TRBJ2-1 | TRBV28 | ASSFYGTGVYNEQF
TRBJ2-7 | TRBV4-3 | ASSQASSSGRNEQY
TRBJ2-1 | TRBV7-3 | ASSPGVLLVREQF
TRBJ1-1 | TRBV19 | ASRNRQGKNTEAF
TRBJ1-1 | TRBV14 | ASSQARGPNTEAF
TRBJ1-1 | TRBV29-1 | SVDRAPSFMNTEAF
TRBJ2-2 | TRBV9 | ASSVGAFTGELF
TRBJ2-2 | TRBV10-3 | ATSGAGGPNTGELF
TRBJ1-4 | TRBV5-4 | ASSSPGTGSEKLF
TRBJ2-1 | TRBV7-9 | ASSLRLSGSEQF
TRBJ2-7 | TRBV30 | ALGRDRAYEQY
TRBJ2-7 | TRBV11-1 | ASSAVTSGDHYEQY
TRBJ2-5 | TRBV6-5 | ASSYGLASPKETQY
TRBJ2-1 | TRBV28 | ASSFFWASGSYNEQF
TRBJ1-2 | TRBV19 | ATLRAGAYGYT
TRBJ2-7 | TRBV28 | ASSSGVENEQY
TRBJ2-1 | TRBV7-6 | ASSLTSGQF
TRBJ1-2 | TRBV6-5 | ASGADYGYT
TRBJ2-5 | TRBV7-6 | ASSSRGPTLQETQY
TRBJ2-1 | TRBV7-2 | ASSLAGTSNANEQF
TRBJ2-2 | TRBV4-3 | ASSQDRVLTGELF
TRBJ1-2 | TRBV27 | ASSLYSIGTSGAGYT
TRBJ1-5 | TRBV4-1 | ASSQVITGTNDGPQH
TRBJ2-1 | TRBV11-2 | ASSSLAGPYNEQF
TRBJ1-3 | TRBV9 | ASSVEVRDTIY
TRBJ1-2 | TRBV15 | ATSHMGTGSNYGYT
TRBJ1-5 | TRBV7-8 | ASSLGRGLSNQPQH
TRBJ1-4 | TRBV6-5 | ASRPDRGREKLF
TRBJ2-2 | TRBV7-9 | ASSLVDTGELF
TRBJ1-3 | TRBV10-1 | ASTLGPGNTIY
TRBJ1-1 | TRBV12-5 | ASGLPHRTGKGMNTEAF
TRBJ1-2 | TRBV28 | ASSLPRYGYT
TRBJ2-2 | TRBV6-1 | ASSEPLIRGNTGELF
TRBJ1-1 | TRBV5-6 | ASSYAGTEAF
TRBJ1-2 | TRBV7-9 | ASSWGQLDGYT
TRBJ1-5 | TRBV5-1 | ASSLWGGTGGLGSTNSNQPQH